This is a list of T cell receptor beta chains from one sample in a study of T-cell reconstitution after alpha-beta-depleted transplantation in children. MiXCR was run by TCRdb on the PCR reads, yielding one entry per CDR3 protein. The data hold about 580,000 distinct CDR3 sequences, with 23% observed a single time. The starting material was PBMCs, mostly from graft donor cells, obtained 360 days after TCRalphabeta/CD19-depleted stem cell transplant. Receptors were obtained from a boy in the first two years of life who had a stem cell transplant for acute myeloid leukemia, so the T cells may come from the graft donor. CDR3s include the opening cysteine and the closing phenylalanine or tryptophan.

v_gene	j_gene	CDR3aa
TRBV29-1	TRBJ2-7	CSVEDPGQTYEQYF
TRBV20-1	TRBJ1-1	CSARDRVRLDTEAFF
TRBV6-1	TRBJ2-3	CASDSRDGGPVYTQYF
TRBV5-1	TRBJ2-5	CASSLWRGSYQETQYF
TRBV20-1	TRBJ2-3	CSAKRRGLDTQYF
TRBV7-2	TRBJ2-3	CASSLTSGGAVDTQYF
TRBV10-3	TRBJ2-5	CAIKSGEVQETQYF
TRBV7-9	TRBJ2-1	CASSLGWSGGGQFF
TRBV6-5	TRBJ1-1	CASSLTGTPNFF
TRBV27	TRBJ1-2	CASSLATGSAGYTF
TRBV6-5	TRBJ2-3	CASSYSSGGAADTQYF
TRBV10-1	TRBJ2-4	CASSELGYGNIQYF
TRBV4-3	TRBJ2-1	CASSLPFGLSSAPGDEQFF
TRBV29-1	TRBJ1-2	CSVGGPNAGGTGYGYTF
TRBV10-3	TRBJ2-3	CAISGRDIRTDTQYF
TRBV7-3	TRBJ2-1	CARSSTPTGGQDEQFF
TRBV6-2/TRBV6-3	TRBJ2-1	CASSIRPTLVSSYNEQFF
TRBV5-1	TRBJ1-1	CASSFQQNTEAFF
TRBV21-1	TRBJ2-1	CASSKGPHFPPNEQFF
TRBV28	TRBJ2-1	CASSFQGVSYNEQFF
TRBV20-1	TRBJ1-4	CSARDLGGFEKLFF
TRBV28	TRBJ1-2	CALQPTGGYGYTF
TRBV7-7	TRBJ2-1	CASSAQDSYSNEQFF
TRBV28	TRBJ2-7	CASSSRGQGVVF
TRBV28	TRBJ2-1	CASSWKLREQFF
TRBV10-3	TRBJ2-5	CASMGQQQETQYF
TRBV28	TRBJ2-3	CASSRSPGLQDTQYF
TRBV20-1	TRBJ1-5	CSARDLTEGAFQHF
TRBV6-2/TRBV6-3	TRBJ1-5	CASSQGRQPQHF
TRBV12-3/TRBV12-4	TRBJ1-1	CASSFPARQAFF
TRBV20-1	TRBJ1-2	CSARTGTGGLTNYGYTF
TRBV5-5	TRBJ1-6	CASSLDLGSVSPLHF
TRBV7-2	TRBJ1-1	CASSTGTVNTEAFF
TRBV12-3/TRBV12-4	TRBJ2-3	CASSLGTRRYTDTQYF
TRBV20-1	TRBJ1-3	CSALQSSSGNTIYF
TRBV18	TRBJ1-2	CASSPWDGNGYTF
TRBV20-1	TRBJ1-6	CSAITGNSPLHF
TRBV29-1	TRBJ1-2	CSVVEGGYTF
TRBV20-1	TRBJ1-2	CSAWQDSNYGYTF
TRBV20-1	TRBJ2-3	CSASGSGISTDTQYF
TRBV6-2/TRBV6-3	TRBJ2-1	CASSLKRGGRYSSYNEQFF
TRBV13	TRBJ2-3	CASSPAGLAGPNTDTQYF
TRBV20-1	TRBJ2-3	CSARDMGPDTQYF
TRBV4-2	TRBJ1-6	CASSQDQGRVNSPLHF
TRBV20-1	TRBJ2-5	CSARPTGTYRETQYF
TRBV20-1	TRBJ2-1	CSARRSHVGVLENNEQFF
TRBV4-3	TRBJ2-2	CASSQDRSGKNTGELFF
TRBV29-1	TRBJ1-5	CSVAGGSNQPQHF
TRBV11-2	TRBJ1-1	CASSLEPGTNTEAFF
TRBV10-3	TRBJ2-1	CAIRGVSYNEQFF
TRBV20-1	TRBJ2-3	CSVGAQDTQYF
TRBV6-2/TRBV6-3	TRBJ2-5	CAGGLKTQYF
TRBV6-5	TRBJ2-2	CASSYDRGSGELFF